This T cell receptor beta chain is from a study of cytomegalovirus exposure and HLA in healthy donors. Study-level information: For the approximately 400 genotyped donors, more than 80% fell within the Caucasian-associated ancestry cluster. Findings and caveats of the study: In a later analysis, most CMV-associated TCR beta chains appeared HLA-restricted. Common viral pathogens seemed, in a later analysis, to connect with several of the most significant clusters.

A note on this clone: Its antigen is unidentified.

13 Jbeta primers and 60 Vbeta primers were used for the PCR. Here immunoSEQ multiplex PCR was the method, and the copy in TCRdb shows in-frame clones only, minus some. Here the sample spans some 120,000 clones, approximately 15% being singletons. Source material: PBMCs. The source of this sequence is a woman aged 18-29 years in good health and CMV-seronegative.

The CDR3 here is CASSSAGDQPQHF. The CDR3 DNA reads TGTGCCAGCAGTTCCGCGGGAGATCAGCCCCAGCATTTT. The genes are TRBV28 and TRBJ1-5; D remains unclear. The CDR3 is 13 amino acids. Trimming pared 4 bases from V and 5 bases from J, leaving 9 bases between. The germline gives CDR1 MDHEN, CDR2 SYDVKM. Based on the CDR3 plus reference TRBV28 and TRBJ1-5, the full variable domain is DVKVTQSSRYLVKRTGEKVFLECVQDMDHENMFWYRQDPGLGLRLIYFSYDVKMKEKGDIPEGYSVSREKKERFSLILESASTNQTSMYLCASSSAGDQPQHFGDGTRLSIL.